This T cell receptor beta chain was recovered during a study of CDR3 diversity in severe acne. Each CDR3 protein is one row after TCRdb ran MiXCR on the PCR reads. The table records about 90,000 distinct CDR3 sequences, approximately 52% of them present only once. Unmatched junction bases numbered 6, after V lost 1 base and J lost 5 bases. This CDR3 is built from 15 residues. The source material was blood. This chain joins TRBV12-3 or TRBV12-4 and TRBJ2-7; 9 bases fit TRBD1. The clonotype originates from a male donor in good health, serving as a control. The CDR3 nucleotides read TGTGCCAGCAGTTTAGGAGTCGGGACAGGGAACGAGCAGTACTTC. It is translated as CASSLGVGTGNEQYF.